What follows are 27 T cell receptor beta chains derived from one specimen sequenced in a study of siplizumab effects on memory and regulatory T cells. Assay: immunoSEQ multiplex PCR; the TCRdb copy retains only in-frame clones and omits some. Among tens of thousands of clones listed, 87% were seen once. The sequenced sample consisted of naive CD8+ T cells sorted from blood. The source is a human donor in good health.

The V call is TRBV5-1, the J call TRBJ2-7, with D possibly matching TRBD2 (6 bases). V lost 0 bases and J lost 2, with 15 bases in between. CDR1 and CDR2 from the germline V gene are SGHRS and YFSETQ. The CDR3 loop spans 16 amino acids. CDR3 residues: CASSLAPEGYTYEQYF. The CDR3, as DNA: TGCGCCAGCAGCTTGGCCCCGGAGGGCTACACCTACGAGCAGTACTTC.

The J gene is TRBJ1-6, the V gene TRBV5-1; the D is unclear. With 0 bases removed from V and 7 bases from J, the gap between germline ends came to 11 bases. Germline V CDR1 and CDR2: SGHRS, YFSETQ. This CDR3 region has 15 residues. CDR3 region: CASSLVGERNSPLHF. The CDR3 DNA sequence: TGCGCCAGCAGCTTGGTTGGGGAAAGAAATTCACCCCTCCACTTT.

The chain has TRBV5-1 and TRBJ1-1; TRBD1 matches at 7 bases. CDR3 size: 13 residues. After removal of 6 bases from V and 2 bases from J, the junction contained 4 bases not matched to a gene. Germline assignment: CDR1 SGHRS and CDR2 YFSETQ. CDR3 amino acids: CASKQGHNTEAFF. The DNA for the CDR3 is TGCGCCAGCAAACAGGGGCATAACACTGAAGCTTTCTTT.

The chain links TRBV4-2 to TRBJ2-7; D ambiguous. Trimming shortened V by 1 base and J by 6 bases, and 10 bases separated the two germline ends. This CDR3 contains 13 residues. The germline V gene encodes CDR1 LGHNA and CDR2 YNFKEQ. CDR3 amino acids: CASSQVSPSEQYF. CDR3 DNA sequence: TGTGCCAGCAGCCAAGTCTCCCCGTCCGAGCAGTACTTC.

This clone was recorded only once. This chain connects TRBV7-9 to TRBJ2-2; perhaps TRBD1 as D (6 bases). The CDR3 extends over 12 amino acids. The ends were cut back, 5 bases at V and 11 bases at J, with 12 bases in the middle. CDR1 and CDR2 from the germline V gene are SEHNR and FQNEAQ (reference sequence). The CDR3 protein is CASSQGNRELFF. The CDR3 nucleotides read TGTGCCAGCAGCCAGGGGAATAGAGAGCTGTTTTTT.

The chain is built from TRBV7-9 and TRBJ1-2, with D possibly being TRBD1 (6 bases). The germline CDR1 and CDR2 sequences are SEHNR and FQNEAQ (reference sequence). CDR3 length equals 14 residues. V lost 1 base to trimming and J lost 1 base, with 7 bases between them. CDR3 sequence reads: CASSLGRGNYGYTF. CDR3 DNA sequence: TGTGCCAGCAGCTTAGGCAGGGGTAACTATGGCTACACCTTC.

This clone was observed a few times. The rearrangement uses TRBV5-1 and TRBJ1-1; possibly TRBD1 for D (5 bases). There are 13 residues in the CDR3. Germline CDR1 reads SGHRS; CDR2 reads YFSETQ. V was shortened by 6 bases and J by 3 bases, with 12 bases between the two germline ends. The chain's CDR3 is CASTEPTDTEAFF. CDR3 nucleotide sequence: TGCGCCAGCACCGAACCGACAGACACTGAAGCTTTCTTT.

In its sample, this clone was seen once. The chain employs TRBV5-1 and TRBJ1-1, with TRBD1 identical over 11 bases. This CDR3 region has 17 residues. V gave up 3 bases and J gave up 4 bases; unmatched junction bases: 11. From germline, CDR1 is SGHRS and CDR2 YFSETQ. The CDR3 here is CASSSGTGGTRGTEAFF. The CDR3 DNA reads TGCGCCAGCAGCTCGGGGACAGGGGGGACCCGGGGCACTGAAGCTTTCTTT.

CDR3 amino acids: CASSWSGRGYEQYF. For the CDR3, the DNA is TGTGCCAGCAGTTGGAGCGGGAGGGGTTACGAGCAGTACTTC. The genes are TRBV7-9 and TRBJ2-7; 10 bases are shared with TRBD2. Germline values: CDR1 SEHNR, CDR2 FQNEAQ (reference sequence). With V trimmed by 6 bases and J by 4 bases, 6 bases remained unmatched. The CDR3 loop spans 14 amino acids.

This clone was seen just once. This chain joins TRBV9 and TRBJ1-3, with TRBD1 identical over 7 bases. Germline V gives CDR1 SGDLS, CDR2 YYNGEE. CDR3 length equals 14 residues. The trim removed 4 bases at V and 6 bases at J, leaving 7 bases unmatched. The CDR3 DNA reads TGTGCCAGCAGCCGGGGACAGCTGACAAACACCATATATTTT. As protein: CASSRGQLTNTIYF.

The chain has TRBV27 and TRBJ2-2; D is uncertain. The CDR3 has 14 residues. The V end was cut by 2 bases, the J end by 1 base, with 5 bases between. CDR1 and CDR2 (germline): MNHEY, SMNVEV (reference sequence). CDR3 loop: CASSLAVNTGELFF. In DNA, the CDR3 is TGTGCCAGCAGTTTAGCGGTGAACACCGGGGAGCTGTTTTTT.

V is TRBV5-1 and J is TRBJ1-1; D may be TRBD1 (5 bases). CDR1 and CDR2 (germline): SGHRS, YFSETQ. The germline V and J ends were trimmed by 3 bases and 1 base, with 10 bases remaining between them. CDR3 size: 14 residues. The CDR3 sequence is CASSWDGGNTEAFF. The CDR3 coding sequence is TGCGCCAGCAGCTGGGACGGAGGGAACACTGAAGCTTTCTTT.

This clone was detected only once. The chain couples TRBV4-1 to TRBJ2-3; 10 bases align to TRBD2. The trim removed 4 bases at V and 4 bases at J, leaving 11 bases unmatched. The CDR3 sequence is 17 residues long. Germline V gene sequence: CDR1 MGHRA, CDR2 YSYEKL. CDR3 in DNA: TGCGCCAGCAGCCCCCAGGGGCTAGCGGGGGTGGCAGATACGCAGTATTTT. Translation gives CASSPQGLAGVADTQYF.

The V call is TRBV5-1, the J call TRBJ2-7; D is unresolved. Looked up from germline, CDR1 is SGHRS and CDR2 is YFSETQ. The CDR3 spans 14 residues. Trimming took 2 bases from V and 2 from J, leaving 11 bases between them. For the CDR3, the DNA is TGCGCCAGCAGCTTAGCTGGATTACCCTACGAGCAGTACTTC. Translation gives CASSLAGLPYEQYF.

This sequence joins TRBV11-2 and TRBJ2-7; D gene uncertain. The CDR3 runs 12 residues. The germline V gene encodes CDR1 SGHAT and CDR2 FQNNGV. The germline V and J ends were trimmed by 5 bases and 4 bases, with 9 bases remaining between them. Here the CDR3 DNA reads TGTGCCAGCAGCCCCTCCGGGTACGAGCAGTACTTC. It translates to CASSPSGYEQYF.

V usage is TRBV4-1 and J usage is TRBJ2-2; 10 nucleotides align to TRBD2. From germline, CDR1 is MGHRA and CDR2 YSYEKL. The CDR3 is 18 amino acids. V lost 3 bases and J lost 3; bases outside the gene matches: 10. The CDR3 DNA reads TGCGCCAGCAGCCAGAGAAGTCCTAGCGGGGGATACACCGGGGAGCTGTTTTTT. It encodes CASSQRSPSGGYTGELFF.

This chain joins TRBV7-3 and TRBJ2-1; TRBD2 aligns across 7 bases. J lost 7 bases, V lost 5 bases, and 14 bases had no gene match. The CDR3 has 16 amino acids. Germline assignment: CDR1 SGHTA and CDR2 FQGTGA. This CDR3 reads CASSPGGSLSMNEQFF. CDR3 sequence (DNA): TGTGCCAGCAGCCCCGGGGGGAGTTTGTCAATGAATGAGCAGTTCTTC.

This clone was recorded only once. The V call is TRBV7-9, the J call TRBJ2-1; possible D gene TRBD2, 6 bases. Trimming removed 5 bases at V and 4 bases at J, with 21 bases between. From germline, CDR1 is SEHNR and CDR2 FQNEAQ (reference sequence). The CDR3 runs 17 residues. This CDR3 is CASSPAQEGTLYNEQFF. In DNA, the CDR3 is TGTGCCAGCAGCCCAGCCCAGGAGGGCACTTTGTACAATGAGCAGTTCTTC.

The J gene is TRBJ1-1, the V gene TRBV4-1, with D unresolved. The CDR3 has 16 residues. Germline V gene sequence: CDR1 MGHRA, CDR2 YSYEKL. Trimming took off 2 bases at V and 5 bases at J, with 18 bases between the two ends. CDR3 amino acids: CASSQPPSGLGTEAFF. CDR3 nucleotides: TGCGCCAGCAGCCAACCGCCCTCGGGGTTAGGGACTGAAGCTTTCTTT.

The chain carries TRBV11-2 and TRBJ2-5; 12 bases are shared with TRBD2. Germline V lookup: CDR1 SGHAT, CDR2 FQNNGV. The CDR3 runs 16 residues. V lost 1 base and J lost 3; bases outside the gene matches: 3. The chain's CDR3 is CASSLASSGGEETQYF. The CDR3 DNA reads as TGTGCCAGCAGCTTAGCCTCTAGCGGGGGGGAAGAGACCCAGTACTTC.

The J gene is TRBJ1-2, the V gene TRBV6-5; maybe TRBD1 (5 bases). The CDR3 is 15 amino acids. Germline V gives CDR1 MNHEY, CDR2 SVGAGI. V was cut by 7 bases and J by 1 base, with 16 bases left in between. CDR3 nucleotide sequence: TGTGCCAGCAAGCCGGGGGACGGTCTTAACTATGGCTACACCTTC. Amino acids: CASKPGDGLNYGYTF.

This clone was recorded only once. V and J are TRBV28 and TRBJ1-1, with D possibly matching TRBD1 (6 bases). The germline V and J ends were trimmed by 7 bases and 0 bases, with 12 bases remaining between them. Per germline, CDR1 MDHEN and CDR2 SYDVKM. This CDR3 contains 14 residues. The CDR3 here is CASTAGDMNTEAFF. CDR3 coding DNA: TGTGCCAGCACTGCGGGGGACATGAACACTGAAGCTTTCTTT.

There are a few counts of this clone. The chain carries TRBV4-2 and TRBJ1-5; D not certain. CDR3 length: 13 residues. Trimming left V 1 base short and J 4 bases short, with 5 bases between. CDR1 and CDR2 from the germline V gene are LGHNA and YNFKEQ. In DNA form, the CDR3 reads TGTGCCAGCAGCCAAGCGAGGAATCAGCCCCAGCATTTT. Translated, it gives CASSQARNQPQHF.

This rearrangement joins TRBV5-4 to TRBJ2-3; 7 bases align to TRBD2. The CDR3 contains 18 residues. Per the germline V gene, CDR1 is SGHNT and CDR2 is YYREEE (reference sequence). V lost 0 bases, J lost 2 bases, and 12 bases stayed unmatched. The CDR3 DNA is TGTGCCAGCAGCTTGGAATCTTTTGGGAGGGGCTACACAGATACGCAGTATTTT. Translated, it gives CASSLESFGRGYTDTQYF.

The J gene is TRBJ2-3, the V gene TRBV5-4; the D is unclear. The CDR3 runs 14 residues. The V end was cut by 0 bases, the J end by 6 bases, with 11 bases between. Germline CDR1 is SGHNT and CDR2 is YYREEE (reference sequence). The CDR3 loop is CASSLEGQQDTQYF. The CDR3 DNA reads as TGTGCCAGCAGCTTGGAGGGCCAACAGGATACGCAGTATTTT.

CDR3 region: CASSPGLAGTDTQYF. CDR3 nucleotide sequence: TGTGCCAGCAGCCCAGGACTAGCGGGCACAGATACGCAGTATTTT. The gene calls are TRBV5-6 and TRBJ2-3, with 10 nucleotides matching TRBD2. V gave up 4 bases and J gave up 1 base; unmatched junction bases: 3. Germline lookup yields CDR1 SGHDT and CDR2 YYEEEE. CDR3 size: 15 residues.

V is TRBV7-3 and J is TRBJ2-3; a possible D gene is TRBD2 (5 bases). Trimming stripped 0 bases from V and 2 bases from J, with 9 bases between. CDR3 length: 15 amino acids. Germline V gives CDR1 SGHTA, CDR2 FQGTGA. The CDR3 here is CASSLTGGLTDTQYF. DNA for the CDR3: TGTGCCAGCAGCTTAACTGGAGGCCTCACAGATACGCAGTATTTT.